This entry lists 26 T cell receptor beta chains sequenced from one sample in a study of cytomegalovirus exposure and HLA in healthy donors listed by TCRdb under 2017. Library prep was done by the immunoSEQ multiplex PCR assay. A mixture of 60 forward primers for TCR Vbeta segments and 13 reverse primers for TCR Jbeta segments was used in the multiplex PCR. The table comes from immuneACCESS by way of TCRdb, which keeps in-frame sequences with V and J called. Part of the clones is missing from these tables; in studies checked, under half for an unresolved V gene and the rest for unknown reasons. This sample has just over 65,000 clones in its table, and approximately 75% of those were observed once. 6.5% of the sample goes to the ten largest clones. Sequenced sample: PBMCs. All receptors come from a human donor in good health.

The rearrangement joins TRBV9 to TRBJ2-7; 7 bases are a match to TRBD1. The CDR3 sequence is 14 residues long. Germline CDR1 reads SGDLS; CDR2 reads YYNGEE. V dropped 7 bases and J dropped 2; count of bases not matched to a gene: 9. This CDR3 is CASGPGTAPYEQYF. The CDR3, as DNA: TGTGCCAGCGGACCCGGGACAGCACCCTACGAGCAGTACTTC.

This clone was detected only once. The V call is TRBV7-9, the J call TRBJ2-7; unclear D gene. V lost 5 bases, J lost 3 bases, and 8 bases lay in between. The germline CDR1 and CDR2 sequences are SEHNR and FQNEAQ (reference sequence). The CDR3 covers 12 residues. Here the CDR3 reads CASSVGVYEQYF. In nucleotides, the CDR3 is TGTGCCAGCAGCGTGGGCGTCTACGAGCAGTACTTC.

V gene TRBV28 combines with J gene TRBJ1-6; D might be TRBD1 (5 bases). V was trimmed by 6 bases and J by 15 bases, leaving 15 bases between them. Per the germline V gene, CDR1 is MDHEN and CDR2 is SYDVKM. The CDR3 extends over 12 amino acids. CDR3 bases: TGTGCCAGCAGGAAGGGGTGGGGTCACCTCCACTTT. Its protein product is CASRKGWGHLHF.

This rearrangement joins TRBV2 to TRBJ2-2, with 11 bases that match TRBD2. The CDR3 sequence is 15 residues long. The V gene's germline CDR1 is SNHLY and CDR2 FYNNEI. Trimming took 6 bases from V and 8 from J; bases not matched to a gene: 8. CDR3 coding DNA: TGTGCCAGCAGCCCTAGCGGGGGGCGAGGGGGGGAGCTGTTTTTT. This gives the protein CASSPSGGRGGELFF.

Comment on this clone: At one of its ends the junction is not consistent with the germline gene, which may arise from a read error. V gene TRBV6-5 combines with J gene TRBJ2-3, with 11 bases identical to TRBD2. The V gene's germline CDR1 is MNHEY and CDR2 SVGAGI. CDR3 length: 15 residues. As DNA, the CDR3 is TGTGCCAGCAGCCTAGCGGGGGGTGGCACGGATACGCAGTATTTT. Protein product: CASSLAGGGTDTQYF.

This chain links TRBV5-1 with TRBJ2-3; no firm D call. Trimming took off 2 bases at V and 4 bases at J, with 8 bases between the two ends. Germline CDR1 is SGHRS and CDR2 is YFSETQ. This CDR3 spans 13 amino acids. In nucleotides, the CDR3 is TGCGCCAGCAGCTTAGAGCTCGCAGATACGCAGTATTTT. Its translation: CASSLELADTQYF.

This clone was seen a single time. The CDR3 sequence: CASTIGDQETQYF. The DNA of the CDR3 is TGTGCCAGCACCATCGGGGACCAAGAGACCCAGTACTTC. The chain is built from TRBV5-4 and TRBJ2-5; TRBD2 is a possible D gene (5 bases). From germline, CDR1 is SGHNT and CDR2 YYREEE (reference sequence). V was clipped by 6 bases and J by 0 bases, with 9 bases between them. There are 13 residues in the CDR3.

The chain couples TRBV25-1 to TRBJ2-1; 10 bases match TRBD1. J gave up 7 bases and V 4 bases, and 7 bases lay outside the gene matches. From germline, CDR1 is MGHDK and CDR2 SYGVNS. There are 15 residues in the CDR3. This CDR3 reads CASSGRQGARNEQFF. The CDR3 DNA is TGTGCCAGCAGTGGACGACAGGGGGCGAGGAATGAGCAGTTCTTC.

The chain recombines TRBV5-4 with TRBJ2-1, with D perhaps matching TRBD1 (6 bases). CDR1 and CDR2 from the germline V gene are SGHNT and YYREEE (reference sequence). This CDR3 is 16 amino acids long. V was shortened by 3 bases and J by 0 bases, with 13 bases between the two germline ends. Written as DNA, the CDR3 is TGTGCCAGCAGCTACCGGGACACGAGCTCCTACAATGAGCAGTTCTTC. It yields the protein CASSYRDTSSYNEQFF.

The gene calls are TRBV10-3 and TRBJ2-7; D possibly corresponds to TRBD1 (6 bases). The CDR3 extends over 13 amino acids. The germline V and J ends were trimmed by 7 bases and 3 bases, with 13 bases remaining between them. The germline V gene has CDR1 ENHRY and CDR2 SYGVKD. CDR3 amino acids: CAIMDRDGYEQYF. Here the CDR3 DNA reads TGTGCCATCATGGACAGAGACGGCTACGAGCAGTACTTC.

The chain has TRBV5-4 and TRBJ1-1; D is ambiguous. CDR3 length: 14 amino acids. Trimming took 2 bases from V and 5 from J, leaving 13 bases between them. Germline V gene sequence: CDR1 SGHNT, CDR2 YYREEE (reference sequence). CDR3 bases: TGTGCCAGCAGCTTTGGGCTACGCGGGACTGAAGCTTTCTTT. Encoded protein: CASSFGLRGTEAFF.

The chain employs TRBV20-1 and TRBJ1-5; D gene ambiguous. Germline V gene data show CDR1 as DFQATT and CDR2 as SNEGSKA (reference sequence). The CDR3 extends over 11 amino acids. Deletions cut 3 bases from V and 5 bases from J, with 5 bases between. DNA for the CDR3: TGCAGTGCTAGTCCTCATCAGCCCCAGCATTTT. Amino acids: CSASPHQPQHF.

The chain combines TRBV6-8 with TRBJ2-2, with 13 positions matching TRBD2. V lost 9 bases, J lost 4 bases, and 14 bases stayed unmatched. Germline values: CDR1 MNHGY, CDR2 SAAAGT. This CDR3 has 18 amino acids. The CDR3 region is CASTGTSGAQTFTGELFF. DNA for the CDR3: TGTGCCAGTACCGGGACTAGCGGGGCCCAGACCTTCACCGGGGAGCTGTTTTTT.

J is TRBJ2-7 and V is TRBV7-9; D is undetermined. Trimming pared 1 base from V and 5 bases from J, leaving 3 bases between. In germline, CDR1 is SEHNR, CDR2 FQNEAQ (reference sequence). This CDR3 contains 11 residues. CDR3 in amino acids: CASSLGDEQYF. In nucleotides, the CDR3 is TGTGCCAGCAGCTTAGGAGACGAGCAGTACTTC.

This clone is termed medium-sized. The chain uses TRBV19 and TRBJ2-3; TRBD2 agrees at 11 bases. The CDR3 extends over 15 amino acids. After removal of 6 bases from V and 6 bases from J, the junction contained 8 bases not matched to a gene. Germline CDR1 is LNHDA and CDR2 is SQIVND (reference sequence). CDR3 coding DNA: TGTGCCAGTAGCCCAACTAGCGGGGGTTTTGATACGCAGTATTTT. Its translation: CASSPTSGGFDTQYF.

This clone was detected a few times. This chain joins TRBV21-1 and TRBJ2-7; the DNA was not compared with TRBD1, the D call given in the table. TRBV21-1 has pseudogene status. The CDR3 extends over 16 amino acids. For the CDR3, the DNA is TGTGCCAGCAGCAAAGACGTTCCAGGGGTTACCTACGAGCAGTACTTC. As protein: CASSKDVPGVTYEQYF.

This sequence joins TRBV2 and TRBJ1-5, with D unclear. V was shortened by 7 bases and J by 0 bases, with 7 bases between the two germline ends. The CDR3 is made up of 13 amino acids. Germline lookup yields CDR1 SNHLY and CDR2 FYNNEI. CDR3 DNA sequence: TGTGCCAGCACCTTCAGTAGCAATCAGCCCCAGCATTTT. Encoded protein: CASTFSSNQPQHF. The full variable domain, in which reference TRBV2 and TRBJ1-5 provide the parts outside the CDR3, is EPEVTQTPSHQVTQMGQEVILRCVPISNHLYFYWYRQILGQKVEFLVSFYNNEISEKSEIFDDQFSVERPDGSNFTLKIRSTKLEDSAMYFCASTFSSNQPQHFGDGTRLSIL.

This clone has a single count. The chain employs TRBV6-6 and TRBJ2-2, with 9 bases aligning to TRBD2. The CDR3 is 15 residues long. Germline V CDR1 and CDR2: MNHNY, SVGAGI (reference sequence). Losses at the gene ends were 6 bases for V and 0 bases for J; bases not matched to a gene: 2. CDR3 region: CASRLAGANTGELFF. CDR3 in DNA: TGTGCCAGCAGATTAGCGGGGGCGAACACCGGGGAGCTGTTTTTT.

CDR3 sequence (DNA): TGTGCCAGCAGCTTGTGGGGGGGTTCCGGGGCCAACGTCCTGACTTTC. Translation: CASSLWGGSGANVLTF. The V call is TRBV5-8, the J call TRBJ2-6, with 7 bases lining up with TRBD2. V was clipped by 1 base and J by 4 bases; unmatched bases: 5. CDR3 size: 16 residues. Germline lookup yields CDR1 SGHTS and CDR2 YDEGEE.

Points on this clone: At one boundary the junction diverges from the germline segment, which might be a read error. This chain links TRBV6-6 with TRBJ2-1, with 11 bases matching TRBD2. Germline-derived CDR1 and CDR2 are MNHNY and SVGAGI (reference sequence). The CDR3 is 15 residues long. The CDR3 sequence: CASSHSTSGDNEQFF. CDR3 sequence (DNA): TGTGCCAGCAGTCACTCGACTAGCGGGGACAATGAGCAGTTCTTC.

V gene TRBV5-1 combines with J gene TRBJ1-2; 9 positions match TRBD1. The germline V gene has CDR1 SGHRS and CDR2 YFSETQ. J gave up 2 bases and V 3 bases, and 11 bases lay outside the gene matches. There are 17 residues in the CDR3. CDR3 region: CASSSPTGGVLNYGYTF. As DNA, the CDR3 is TGCGCCAGCAGCTCACCTACAGGGGGCGTATTGAACTATGGCTACACCTTC.

The chain employs TRBV19 and TRBJ1-5, with 7 bases matching TRBD1. Germline lookup yields CDR1 LNHDA and CDR2 SQIVND (reference sequence). With V trimmed by 3 bases and J by 5 bases, 7 bases remained unmatched. The CDR3 has 15 amino acids. The CDR3 nucleotides read TGTGCCAGTAGTATGGTTGGACAGGTTTATCAGCCCCAGCATTTT. Protein product: CASSMVGQVYQPQHF.

The rearrangement joins TRBV6-5 to TRBJ2-7, with D perhaps TRBD1 (6 bases). The CDR3 totals 13 residues. Between the trimmed V and J ends, which lost 8 bases and 4 bases, there was a span of 15 bases. Germline V gives CDR1 MNHEY, CDR2 SVGAGI. This CDR3 is CASRDTLIYEQYF. The DNA of the CDR3 is TGTGCCAGCCGGGACACCTTGATTTACGAGCAGTACTTC.

The chain couples TRBV2 to TRBJ2-1; 9 bases map to TRBD2. Germline assignment: CDR1 SNHLY and CDR2 FYNNEI. The CDR3 spans 17 residues. V lost 9 bases and J lost 0; bases outside the gene matches: 12. In nucleotides, the CDR3 is TGTGCCAGTTCGAGAGGTAGCGGGGGAGCCTCCTACAATGAGCAGTTCTTC. Encoded protein: CASSRGSGGASYNEQFF. The whole variable domain, remainder taken from reference TRBV2 and TRBJ2-1, is EPEVTQTPSHQVTQMGQEVILRCVPISNHLYFYWYRQILGQKVEFLVSFYNNEISEKSEIFDDQFSVERPDGSNFTLKIRSTKLEDSAMYFCASSRGSGGASYNEQFFGPGTRLTVL.

About this clone: This sample includes further DNA sequences coding for the same CDR3. The chain combines TRBV2 with TRBJ1-1, with 9 bases matching TRBD1. This CDR3 comprises 14 residues. Germline CDR1 reads SNHLY; CDR2 reads FYNNEI. Trimming took 5 bases from V and 3 from J; bases not matched to a gene: 4. The CDR3 DNA sequence: TGTGCCAGCAGTCTACAGGGGGCTTACACTGAAGCTTTCTTT. It specifies CASSLQGAYTEAFF.

The CDR3, as DNA: TGTGCCAGCAGTGAAGGGGCAGGGCTACTCTCTGGAAACACCATATATTTT. As protein: CASSEGAGLLSGNTIYF. This rearrangement joins TRBV6-1 to TRBJ1-3; D may be TRBD1 (5 bases). V lost 1 base to trimming and J lost 0 bases, with 13 bases between them. The CDR3 consists of 17 residues. Germline CDR1 is MNHNS and CDR2 is SASEGT.